This T cell receptor (beta chain) is from a study of shared clonotypes between healthy human individuals. Samples underwent the assay at deep level. TCRdb's copy holds only in-frame clones and misses some; the assay was immunoSEQ multiplex PCR. Of more than 2 million clones in the sample, 85% to 95% were seen once. The V gene's germline CDR1 is SGHRS and CDR2 YFSETQ. The CDR3 length is 14 residues. The junction had 1 base not matched to a gene; V was cut back by 3 bases and J by 4 bases. Both subsets, CD45RA+ naive and CD45RA-negative memory, were split from the CD4+ cells. This clonotype was sampled from a man younger than 35 in good health. Sequenced input: naive CD4+ T cells sorted from blood. This sample's subset: CD45RA+ positively selected. This chain uses TRBV5-1 with TRBJ1-2, with 12 bases lining up with TRBD1. CDR3 DNA: TGCGCCAGCAGCTCGGGACAGGGGGCCTATGGCTACACCTTC. This sequence encodes CASSSGQGAYGYTF.